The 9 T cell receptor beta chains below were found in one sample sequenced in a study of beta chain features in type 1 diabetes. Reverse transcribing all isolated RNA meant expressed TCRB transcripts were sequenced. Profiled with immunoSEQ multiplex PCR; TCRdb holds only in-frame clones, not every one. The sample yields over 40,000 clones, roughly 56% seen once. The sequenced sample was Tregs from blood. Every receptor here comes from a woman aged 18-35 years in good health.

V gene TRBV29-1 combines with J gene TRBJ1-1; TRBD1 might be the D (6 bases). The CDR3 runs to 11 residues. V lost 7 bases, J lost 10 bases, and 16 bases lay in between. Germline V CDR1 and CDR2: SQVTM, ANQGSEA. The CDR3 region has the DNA TGCAGCGGATTACAGGGCCTTGGAGCTTTCTTT. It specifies CSGLQGLGAFF.

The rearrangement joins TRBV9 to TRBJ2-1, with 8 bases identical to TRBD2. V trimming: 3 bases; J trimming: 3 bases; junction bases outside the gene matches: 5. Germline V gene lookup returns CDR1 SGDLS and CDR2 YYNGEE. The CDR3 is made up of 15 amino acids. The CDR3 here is CASSGASGLYNEQFF. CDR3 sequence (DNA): TGTGCCAGCAGCGGAGCTAGCGGGCTCTACAATGAGCAGTTCTTC.

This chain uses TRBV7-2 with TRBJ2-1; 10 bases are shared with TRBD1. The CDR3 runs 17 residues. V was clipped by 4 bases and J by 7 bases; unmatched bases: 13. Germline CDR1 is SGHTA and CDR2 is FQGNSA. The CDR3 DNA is TGTGCCAGCAGCTCACGCCCCGGGACAGGGGTTGGGAATGAGCAGTTCTTC. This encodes CASSSRPGTGVGNEQFF.

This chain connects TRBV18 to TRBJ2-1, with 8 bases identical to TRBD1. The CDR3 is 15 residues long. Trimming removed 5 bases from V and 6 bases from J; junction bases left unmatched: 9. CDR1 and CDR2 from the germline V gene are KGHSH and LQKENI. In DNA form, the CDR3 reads TGTGCCAGCTCAACTAACCGGGACAGGTCCAATGAGCAGTTCTTC. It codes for CASSTNRDRSNEQFF.

CDR3 loop: CAISDSPHEQYF. CDR3 bases: TGTGCCATCAGTGACAGTCCCCACGAGCAGTACTTC. The genes are TRBV10-3 and TRBJ2-7; D is unresolved. V dropped 3 bases and J dropped 5 bases, with 8 bases sitting between them. The V gene's germline CDR1 is ENHRY and CDR2 SYGVKD. CDR3 length: 12 amino acids.

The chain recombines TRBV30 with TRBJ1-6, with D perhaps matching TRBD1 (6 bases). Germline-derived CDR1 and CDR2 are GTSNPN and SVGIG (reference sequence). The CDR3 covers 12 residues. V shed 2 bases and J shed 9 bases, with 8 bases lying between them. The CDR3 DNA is TGTGCCTGGAGTATACAGGGTTCACCCCTCCACTTT. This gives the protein CAWSIQGSPLHF.

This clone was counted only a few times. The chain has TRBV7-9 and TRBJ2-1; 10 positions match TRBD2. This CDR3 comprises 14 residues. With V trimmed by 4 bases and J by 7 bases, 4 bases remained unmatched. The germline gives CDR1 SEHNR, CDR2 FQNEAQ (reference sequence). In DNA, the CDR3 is TGTGCCAGCAGCTGGGAGCGGGGGGGGAATGAGCAGTTCTTC. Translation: CASSWERGGNEQFF.

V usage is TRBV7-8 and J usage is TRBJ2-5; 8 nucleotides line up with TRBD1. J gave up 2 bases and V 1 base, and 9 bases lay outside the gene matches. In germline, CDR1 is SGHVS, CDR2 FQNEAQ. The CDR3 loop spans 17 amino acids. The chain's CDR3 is CASSLGAGTGGQETQYF. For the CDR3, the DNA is TGTGCCAGCAGCTTAGGGGCCGGGACAGGAGGACAAGAGACCCAGTACTTC.

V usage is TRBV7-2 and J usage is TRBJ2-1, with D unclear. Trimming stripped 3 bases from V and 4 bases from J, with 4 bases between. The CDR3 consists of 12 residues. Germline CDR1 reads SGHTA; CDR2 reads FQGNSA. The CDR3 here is CASSFTYNEQFF. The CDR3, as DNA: TGTGCCAGCAGCTTCACATACAATGAGCAGTTCTTC.